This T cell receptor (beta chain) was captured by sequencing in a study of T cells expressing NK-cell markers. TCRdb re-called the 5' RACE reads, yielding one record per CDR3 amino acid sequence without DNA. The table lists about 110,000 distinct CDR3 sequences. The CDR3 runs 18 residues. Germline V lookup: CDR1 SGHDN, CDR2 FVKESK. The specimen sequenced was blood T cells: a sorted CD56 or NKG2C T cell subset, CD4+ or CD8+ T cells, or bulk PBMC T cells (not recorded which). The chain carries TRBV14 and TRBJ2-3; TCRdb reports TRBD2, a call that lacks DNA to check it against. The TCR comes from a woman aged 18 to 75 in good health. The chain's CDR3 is CASSQDLPVRAGSDTQYF.